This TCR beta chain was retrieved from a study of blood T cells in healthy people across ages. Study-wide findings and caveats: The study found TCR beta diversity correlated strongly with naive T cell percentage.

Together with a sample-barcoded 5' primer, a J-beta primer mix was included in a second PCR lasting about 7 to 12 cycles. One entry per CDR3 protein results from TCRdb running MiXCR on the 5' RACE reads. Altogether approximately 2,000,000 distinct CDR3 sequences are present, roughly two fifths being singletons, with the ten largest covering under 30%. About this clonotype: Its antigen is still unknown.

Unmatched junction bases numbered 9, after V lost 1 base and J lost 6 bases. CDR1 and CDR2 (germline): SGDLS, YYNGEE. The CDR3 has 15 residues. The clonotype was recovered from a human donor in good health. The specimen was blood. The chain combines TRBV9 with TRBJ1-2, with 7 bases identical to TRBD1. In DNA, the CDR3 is TGTGCCAGCAGCGTAAGGGACAGAGAGATAGATGGCTACACCTTC. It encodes CASSVRDREIDGYTF.